This T cell receptor (beta chain) was found in a study of CD8+ T cells in alopecia areata. The CDR3 length is 14 residues. V lost 10 bases to trimming and J lost 3 bases, with 19 bases between them. Germline values: CDR1 MNHEY, CDR2 SMNVEV (reference sequence). Punch biopsies of lesional scalp, plus peripheral blood, were taken from alopecia areata patients. About this clone itself: Antigen unknown.

Extracted RNA was reverse transcribed into cDNA, the sequencing template. Profiling relied on immunoSEQ multiplex PCR, and the TCRdb table lists in-frame clones only, not all of them. The repertoire includes some 82,000 clones, roughly 51% of them detected once, and approximately 5.3% sits in the top ten. Findings and caveats of the study: Against the mouse data, patients shared TCRs less clearly, possibly for HLA reasons. There were also resident alphabeta T cells of normal skin sequenced in scalp samples. Lesional scalp displayed greater clonality than normal scalp, most notably in alopecia totalis/universalis.

The V and J genes are TRBV27 and TRBJ2-7; D is ambiguous. Input material: NKG2D-high CD8+ T cells sorted from blood. The receptor's source is a human donor with alopecia areata. CDR3 region: CATRRSILFYEQYF. CDR3 in DNA: TGTGCCACCCGTAGAAGTATCCTGTTCTACGAGCAGTACTTC.